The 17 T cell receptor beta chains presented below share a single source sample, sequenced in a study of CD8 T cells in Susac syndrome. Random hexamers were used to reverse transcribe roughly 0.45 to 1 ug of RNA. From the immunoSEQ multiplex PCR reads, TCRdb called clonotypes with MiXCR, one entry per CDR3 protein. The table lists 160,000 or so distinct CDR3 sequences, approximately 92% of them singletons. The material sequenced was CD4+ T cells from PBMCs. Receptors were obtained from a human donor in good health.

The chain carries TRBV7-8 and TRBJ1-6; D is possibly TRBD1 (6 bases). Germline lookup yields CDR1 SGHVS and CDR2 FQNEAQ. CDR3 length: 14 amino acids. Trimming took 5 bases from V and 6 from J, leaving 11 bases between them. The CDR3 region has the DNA TGTGCCAGCAGCACGGACAGAACTAATTCACCCCTCCACTTT. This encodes CASSTDRTNSPLHF.

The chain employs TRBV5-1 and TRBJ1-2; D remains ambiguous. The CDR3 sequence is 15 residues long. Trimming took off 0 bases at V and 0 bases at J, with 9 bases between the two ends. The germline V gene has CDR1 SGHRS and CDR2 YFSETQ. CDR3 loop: CASSLDSRSNYGYTF. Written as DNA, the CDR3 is TGCGCCAGCAGCTTGGACAGTCGATCTAACTATGGCTACACCTTC.

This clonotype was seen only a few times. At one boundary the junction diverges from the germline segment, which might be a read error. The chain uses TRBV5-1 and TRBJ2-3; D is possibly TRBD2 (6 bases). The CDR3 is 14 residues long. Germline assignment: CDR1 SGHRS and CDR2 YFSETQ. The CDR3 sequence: CASSLGTSTDTQYF. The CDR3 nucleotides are TGTGCCAGCAGCTTAGGGACTAGCACAGATACGCAGTATTTT.

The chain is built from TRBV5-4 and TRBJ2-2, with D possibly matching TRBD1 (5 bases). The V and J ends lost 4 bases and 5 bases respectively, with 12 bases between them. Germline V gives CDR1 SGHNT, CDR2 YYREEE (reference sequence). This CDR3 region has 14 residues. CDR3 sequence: CASSPARTTGELFF. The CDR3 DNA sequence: TGTGCCAGCAGCCCGGCTAGGACAACCGGGGAGCTGTTTTTT.

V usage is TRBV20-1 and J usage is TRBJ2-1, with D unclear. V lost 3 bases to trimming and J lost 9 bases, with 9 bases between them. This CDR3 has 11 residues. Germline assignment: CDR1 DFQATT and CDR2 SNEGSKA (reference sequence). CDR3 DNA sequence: TGCAGTGCTAGTCTCCTGGGTGAGCAGTTCTTC. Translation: CSASLLGEQFF.

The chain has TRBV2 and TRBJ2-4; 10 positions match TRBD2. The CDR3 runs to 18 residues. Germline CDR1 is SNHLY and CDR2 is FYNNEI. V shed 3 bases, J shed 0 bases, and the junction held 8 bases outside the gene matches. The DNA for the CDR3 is TGTGCCAGCAGTGAGAGGCTAGCGGGGGCTCTAGCCAAAAACATTCAGTACTTC. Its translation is CASSERLAGALAKNIQYF.

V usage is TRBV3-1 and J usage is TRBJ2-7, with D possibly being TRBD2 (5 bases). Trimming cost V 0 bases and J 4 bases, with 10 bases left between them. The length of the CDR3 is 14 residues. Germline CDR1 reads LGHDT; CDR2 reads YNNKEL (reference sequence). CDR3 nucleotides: TGTGCCAGCAGCCAAGATTGGACTCTGTACGAGCAGTACTTC. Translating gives CASSQDWTLYEQYF.

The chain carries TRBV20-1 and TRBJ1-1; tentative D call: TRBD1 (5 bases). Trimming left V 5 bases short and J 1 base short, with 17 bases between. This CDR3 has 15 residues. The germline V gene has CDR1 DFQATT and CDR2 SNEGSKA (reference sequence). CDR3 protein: CSAPSSGVSNTEAFF. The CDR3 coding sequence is TGCAGTGCTCCCTCGTCGGGGGTGTCGAACACTGAAGCTTTCTTT.

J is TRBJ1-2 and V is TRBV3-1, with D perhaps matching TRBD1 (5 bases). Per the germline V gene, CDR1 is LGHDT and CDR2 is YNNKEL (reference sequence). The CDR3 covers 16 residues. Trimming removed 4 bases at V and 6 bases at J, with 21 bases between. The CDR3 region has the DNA TGTGCCAGCAGCCGACAGCAGGGAGGGGATGAAGATGGCTACACCTTC. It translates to CASSRQQGGDEDGYTF.

The DNA for the CDR3 is TGTGCCAGCGCTCGGCAGGGGCCGAACTATGGCTACACCTTC. It is translated as CASARQGPNYGYTF. V gene TRBV5-6 combines with J gene TRBJ1-2; possibly TRBD1 for D (6 bases). The CDR3 has 14 residues. The V gene's germline CDR1 is SGHDT and CDR2 YYEEEE. The V end lost 7 bases, the J end lost 2 bases, and 15 bases lay between the germline ends. Using reference TRBV5-6 and TRBJ1-2 for the parts outside the CDR3, the full variable domain is DAGVTQSPTHLIKTRGQQVTLRCSPKSGHDTVSWYQQALGQGPQFIFQYYEEEERQRGNFPDRFSGHQFPNYSSELNVNALLLGDSALYLCASARQGPNYGYTFGSGTRLTVV.

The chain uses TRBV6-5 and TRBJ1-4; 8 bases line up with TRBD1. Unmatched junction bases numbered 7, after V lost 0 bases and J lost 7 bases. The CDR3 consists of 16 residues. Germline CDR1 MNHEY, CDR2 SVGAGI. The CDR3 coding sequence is TGTGCCAGCAGTTACTCGACAGGGGCTGGGGGTGAAAAACTGTTTTTT. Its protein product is CASSYSTGAGGEKLFF.

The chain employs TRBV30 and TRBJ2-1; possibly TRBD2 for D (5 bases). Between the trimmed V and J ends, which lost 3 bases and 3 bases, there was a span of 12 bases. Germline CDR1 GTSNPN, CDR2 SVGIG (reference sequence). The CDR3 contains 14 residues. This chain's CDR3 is CAWRRTGVYNEQFF. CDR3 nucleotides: TGTGCCTGGAGGAGGACTGGAGTCTACAATGAGCAGTTCTTC. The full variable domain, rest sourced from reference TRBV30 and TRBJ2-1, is SQTIHQWPATLVQPVGSPLSLECTVEGTSNPNLYWYRQAAGRGLQLLFYSVGIGQISSEVPQNLSASRPQDRQFILSSKKLLLSDSGFYLCAWRRTGVYNEQFFGPGTRLTVL.

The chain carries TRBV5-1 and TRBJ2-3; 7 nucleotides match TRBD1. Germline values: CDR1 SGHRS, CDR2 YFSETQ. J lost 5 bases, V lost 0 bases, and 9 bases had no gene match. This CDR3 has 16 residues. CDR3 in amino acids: CASSLERGRLGDTQYF. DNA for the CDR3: TGCGCCAGCAGCTTGGAGAGGGGGCGGTTGGGAGATACGCAGTATTTT.

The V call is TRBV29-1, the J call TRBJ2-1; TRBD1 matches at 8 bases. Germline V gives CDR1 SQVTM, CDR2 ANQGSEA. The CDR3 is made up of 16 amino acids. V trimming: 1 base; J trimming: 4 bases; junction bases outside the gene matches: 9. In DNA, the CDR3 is TGCAGCGTTGAAGGCCTCCGGGACAGGCAATACAATGAGCAGTTCTTC. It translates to CSVEGLRDRQYNEQFF.

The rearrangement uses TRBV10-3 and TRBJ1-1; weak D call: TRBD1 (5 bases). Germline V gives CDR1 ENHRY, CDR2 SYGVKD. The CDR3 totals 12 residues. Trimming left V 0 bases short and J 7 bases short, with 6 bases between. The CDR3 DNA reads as TGTGCCATCAGTGAGTCAAGGGGTGAAGCTTTCTTT. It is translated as CAISESRGEAFF.

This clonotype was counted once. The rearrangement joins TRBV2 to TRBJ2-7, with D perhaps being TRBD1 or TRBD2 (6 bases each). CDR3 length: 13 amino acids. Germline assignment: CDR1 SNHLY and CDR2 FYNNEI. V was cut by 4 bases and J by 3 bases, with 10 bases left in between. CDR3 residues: CASSVGGGYEQYF. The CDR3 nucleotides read TGTGCCAGCAGTGTAGGGGGAGGCTACGAGCAGTACTTC.

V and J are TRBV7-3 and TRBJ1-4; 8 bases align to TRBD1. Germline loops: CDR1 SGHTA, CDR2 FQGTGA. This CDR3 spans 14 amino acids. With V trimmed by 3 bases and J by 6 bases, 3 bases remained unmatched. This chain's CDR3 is CASSFDRGDEKLFF. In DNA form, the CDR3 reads TGTGCCAGCAGCTTCGACAGGGGTGATGAAAAACTGTTTTTT.